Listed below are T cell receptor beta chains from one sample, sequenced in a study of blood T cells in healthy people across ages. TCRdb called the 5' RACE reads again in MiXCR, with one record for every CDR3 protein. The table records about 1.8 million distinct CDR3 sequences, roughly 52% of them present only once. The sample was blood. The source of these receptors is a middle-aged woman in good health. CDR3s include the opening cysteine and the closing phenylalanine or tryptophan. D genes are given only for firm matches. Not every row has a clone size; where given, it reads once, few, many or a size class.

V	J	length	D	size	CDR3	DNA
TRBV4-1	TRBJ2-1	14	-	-	CASSQVLGLNEQFF	TGCGCCAGCAGCCAAGTACTAGGGTTGAATGAGCAGTTCTTC
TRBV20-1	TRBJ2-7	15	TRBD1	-	CSARDAGTGAYEQYF	TGCAGTGCTAGAGACGCCGGGACAGGGGCCTACGAGCAGTACTTC
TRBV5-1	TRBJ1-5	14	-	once	CASSWGPGVQPQHF	TGCGCCAGCAGCTGGGGTCCAGGGGTTCAGCCCCAGCATTTT
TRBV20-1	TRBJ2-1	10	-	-	CSPHPHEQFF	TGCAGCCCCCATCCTCATGAGCAGTTCTTC
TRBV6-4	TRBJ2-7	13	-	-	CASAREETYEQYF	TGTGCCAGCGCGAGGGAGGAGACCTACGAGCAGTACTTC
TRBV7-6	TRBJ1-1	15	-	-	CASSLGDLRNTEAFF	TGTGCCAGCAGCTTAGGGGACCTGAGGAACACTGAAGCTTTCTTT
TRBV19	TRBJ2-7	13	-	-	CASSEPHSYEQYF	TGTGCCAGTAGCGAGCCCCATTCCTACGAGCAGTACTTC
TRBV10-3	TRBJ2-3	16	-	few	CAISESTAPSTDTQYF	TGTGCCATCAGTGAGTCTACGGCACCTAGCACAGATACGCAGTATTTT
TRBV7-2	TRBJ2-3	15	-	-	CASSLGPPGTDTQYF	TGTGCCAGCAGCCTGGGCCCCCCTGGGACAGATACGCAGTATTTT
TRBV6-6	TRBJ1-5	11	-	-	CASGEDQPQHF	TGTGCCAGCGGGGAGGATCAGCCCCAGCATTTT
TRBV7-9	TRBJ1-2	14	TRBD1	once	CASSSRQGVNGYTF	TGTGCCAGCAGCTCCAGACAGGGGGTGAATGGCTACACCTTC
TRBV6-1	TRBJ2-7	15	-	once	CASSDSPLGSYEQYF	TGTGCCAGCAGTGATTCGCCCCTCGGCTCCTACGAGCAGTACTTC
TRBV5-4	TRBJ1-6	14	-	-	CASSLLPANSPLHF	TGTGCCAGCAGCTTGCTTCCGGCTAATTCACCCCTCCACTTT
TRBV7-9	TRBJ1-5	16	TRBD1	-	CASSLALDRGHQPQHF	TGTGCCAGCAGCTTAGCCTTAGACAGGGGCCATCAGCCCCAGCATTTT
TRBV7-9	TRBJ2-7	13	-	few	CASSPTAEDEQYF	TGTGCCAGCAGCCCTACGGCGGAGGACGAGCAGTACTTC
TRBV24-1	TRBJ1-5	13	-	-	CATSGRVRERQHF	TGTGCCACCAGTGGACGGGTAAGGGAGCGCCAGCATTTT
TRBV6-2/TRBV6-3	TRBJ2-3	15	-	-	CASSTGTTNTDTQYF	TGTGCCAGCAGTACAGGGACTACGAACACAGATACGCAGTATTTT
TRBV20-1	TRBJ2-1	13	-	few	CRVSKGVINEQFF	TGCAGGGTTTCCAAGGGGGTTATCAATGAGCAGTTCTTC
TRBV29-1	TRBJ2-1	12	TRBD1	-	CSADRGWDEQFF	TGCAGCGCTGACAGGGGGTGGGATGAGCAGTTCTTC
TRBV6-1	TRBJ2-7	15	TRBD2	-	CASSEQAGSSYEQYF	TGTGCCAGCAGTGAACAAGCGGGGTCCTCCTACGAGCAGTACTTC
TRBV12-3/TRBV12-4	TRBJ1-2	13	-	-	CASSSGLSRGYTF	TGTGCCAGCAGTTCAGGGTTGAGTCGAGGCTACACCTTC
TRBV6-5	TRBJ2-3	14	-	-	CASSYRGPPDTQYF	TGTGCCAGCAGTTACCGGGGGCCCCCAGATACGCAGTATTTT
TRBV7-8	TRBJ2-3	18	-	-	CASSLSTGLDGHADTQYF	TGTGCCAGCAGCTTAAGCACCGGACTTGACGGGCACGCAGATACGCAGTATTTT
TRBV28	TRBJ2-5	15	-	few	CASSFWTDRRETQYF	TGTGCCAGCAGTTTTTGGACAGACAGGCGAGAGACCCAGTACTTC
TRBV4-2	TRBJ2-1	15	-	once	CASRVGTTTYNEQFF	TGTGCCAGCCGAGTTGGGACCACTACCTACAATGAGCAGTTCTTC
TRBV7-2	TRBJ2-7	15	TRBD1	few	CASSPGGTGAYEQYF	TGTGCCAGCAGCCCAGGGGGGACAGGGGCCTACGAGCAGTACTTC
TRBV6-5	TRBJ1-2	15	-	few	CASTRWTADNYGYTF	TGTGCCAGCACCAGGTGGACAGCAGATAACTATGGCTACACCTTC
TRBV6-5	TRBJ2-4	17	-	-	CASSYSQMRGSKNIQYF	TGTGCCAGCAGTTACTCCCAAATGAGGGGGAGCAAAAACATTCAGTACTTC
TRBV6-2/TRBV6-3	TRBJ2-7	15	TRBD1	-	CASSYSGDSRVVQYF	TGTGCCAGCAGTTACTCAGGGGACAGCCGCGTGGTGCAGTACTTC
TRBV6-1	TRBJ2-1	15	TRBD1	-	CASSEVPGQYNEQFF	TGTGCCAGCAGTGAAGTCCCGGGACAGTACAATGAGCAGTTCTTC
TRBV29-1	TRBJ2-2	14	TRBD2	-	CSVDTGGAPGELFF	TGCAGCGTCGATACCGGGGGGGCCCCCGGGGAGCTGTTTTTT
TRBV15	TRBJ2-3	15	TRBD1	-	CATSPRQGRTDTQYF	TGTGCCACCAGCCCGCGACAGGGGCGGACAGATACGCAGTATTTT
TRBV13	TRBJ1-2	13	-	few	CASSIAQFDGYTF	TGTGCCAGCAGCATTGCACAGTTCGATGGCTACACCTTC
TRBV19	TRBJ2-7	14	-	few	CASSTTGQSYEQYF	TGTGCCAGTAGTACAACGGGACAATCCTACGAGCAGTACTTC
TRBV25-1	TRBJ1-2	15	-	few	CASSESGAQSYGYTF	TGTGCCAGCAGTGAATCTGGAGCTCAGTCCTATGGCTACACCTTC
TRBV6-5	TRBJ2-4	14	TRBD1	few	CASSEGQPHNIQYF	TGTGCCAGCAGTGAGGGACAGCCTCATAACATTCAGTACTTC
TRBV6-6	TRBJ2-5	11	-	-	CASTQSQTQYF	TGTGCCAGCACCCAGAGCCAGACCCAGTACTTC
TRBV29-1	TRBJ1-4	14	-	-	CSVMGQATNEKLFF	TGCAGCGTTATGGGCCAGGCAACTAATGAAAAACTGTTTTTT
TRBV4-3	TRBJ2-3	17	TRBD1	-	CVSSHVSSTGFKDTQYF	TGCGTCAGCAGCCATGTCTCTTCGACAGGGTTCAAGGATACGCAGTATTTT
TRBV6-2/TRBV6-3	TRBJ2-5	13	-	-	CASGSGSGETQYF	TGTGCCAGCGGCTCAGGATCGGGAGAGACCCAGTACTTC
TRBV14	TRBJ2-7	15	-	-	CASSQARSSYNEQYF	TGTGCCAGCAGCCAAGCGAGGAGCTCCTACAATGAGCAGTACTTC
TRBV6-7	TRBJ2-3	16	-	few	CASRSTATQIRSIKYF	TGTGCCAGCAGATCGACAGCCACACAGATACGCAGTATAAAGTATTTT